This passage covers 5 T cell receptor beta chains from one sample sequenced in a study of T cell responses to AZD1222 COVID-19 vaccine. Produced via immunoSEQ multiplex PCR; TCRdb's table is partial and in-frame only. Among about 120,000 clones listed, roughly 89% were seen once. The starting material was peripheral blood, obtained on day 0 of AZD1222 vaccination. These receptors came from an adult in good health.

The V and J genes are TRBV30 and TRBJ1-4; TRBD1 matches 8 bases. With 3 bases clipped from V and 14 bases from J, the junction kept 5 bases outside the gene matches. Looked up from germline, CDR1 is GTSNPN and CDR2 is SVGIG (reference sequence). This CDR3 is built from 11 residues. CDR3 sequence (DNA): TGTGCCTGGAGCCGAAGGACAGGGCTGTTTTTT. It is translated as CAWSRRTGLFF. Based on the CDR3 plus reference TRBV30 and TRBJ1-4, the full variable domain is SQTIHQWPATLVQPVGSPLSLECTVEGTSNPNLYWYRQAAGRGLQLLFYSVGIGQISSEVPQNLSASRPQDRQFILSSKKLLLSDSGFYLCAWSRRTGLFFGSGTQLSVL.

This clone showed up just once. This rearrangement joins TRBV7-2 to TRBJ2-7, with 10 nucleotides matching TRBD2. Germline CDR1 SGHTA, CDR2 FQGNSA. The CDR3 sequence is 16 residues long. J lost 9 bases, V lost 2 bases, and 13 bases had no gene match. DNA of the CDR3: TGTGCCAGCAGCTTACAACCGGGACTAGCGCGAAACGGGCAGTACTTC. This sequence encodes CASSLQPGLARNGQYF. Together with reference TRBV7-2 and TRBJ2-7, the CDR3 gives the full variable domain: GAGVSQSPSNKVTEKGKDVELRCDPISGHTALYWYRQSLGQGLEFLIYFQGNSAPDKSGLPSDRFSAERTGGSVSTLTIQRTQQEDSAVYLCASSLQPGLARNGQYFGPGTRLTVT.

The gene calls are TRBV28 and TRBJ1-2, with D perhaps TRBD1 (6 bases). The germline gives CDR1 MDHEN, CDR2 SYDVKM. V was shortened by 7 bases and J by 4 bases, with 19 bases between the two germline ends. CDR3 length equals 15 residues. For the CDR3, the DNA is TGTGCCAGCACATCTTGGGGGGCTAACACCTATGGCTACACCTTC. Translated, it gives CASTSWGANTYGYTF.

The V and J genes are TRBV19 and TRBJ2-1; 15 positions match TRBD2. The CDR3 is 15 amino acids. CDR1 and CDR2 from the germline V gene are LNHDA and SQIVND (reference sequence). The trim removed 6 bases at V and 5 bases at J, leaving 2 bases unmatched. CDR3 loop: CASSGLAGGNNEQFF. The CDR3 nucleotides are TGTGCCAGTAGCGGACTAGCGGGAGGGAACAATGAGCAGTTCTTC.

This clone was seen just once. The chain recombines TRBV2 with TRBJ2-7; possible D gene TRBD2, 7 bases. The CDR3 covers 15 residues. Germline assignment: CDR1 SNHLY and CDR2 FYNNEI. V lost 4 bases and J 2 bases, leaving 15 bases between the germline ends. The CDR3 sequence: CASSGGRGLTYEQYF. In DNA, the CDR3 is TGTGCCAGCAGTGGAGGGCGGGGGCTTACCTACGAGCAGTACTTC.